The present T cell receptor beta chain was sequenced within a study of identical twins. Findings of the study overall: Recombination models fit unrelated individuals' TCR alpha sharing but underestimated twins'. Twin pairs' shared out-of-frame alpha sequences were enriched in low generation probability. Memory repertoires showed no such pattern, whereas abundant cord blood beta clonotypes carried fewer insertions.

Trimming took off 2 bases at V and 6 bases at J, with 5 bases between the two ends. CDR3 size: 11 residues. In germline, CDR1 is WNHNN, CDR2 SYGVQD (reference sequence). This clonotype was counted at least ten times. Its antigen is not known. A universal primer site arose from template switching, and cDNA bore unique molecular identifiers. MiXCR was run by TCRdb on the 5' RACE reads, yielding one entry per CDR3 protein. The top ten clones hold less than 4% of a sample with some 270,000 distinct CDR3 sequences, about 8.5% of them seen once. The same sample was also studied in work on yellow fever vaccine responses in identical twins.

Specimen: CD8+ T cells sorted from blood. This clonotype originated in a young woman in good health. The chain uses TRBV10-1 and TRBJ2-7; D gene ambiguous. In DNA form, the CDR3 reads TGCGCCAGCAGTGAGGGGTTCGAGCAGTACTTC. Translation: CASSEGFEQYF.